These 31 T cell receptor beta chains came from one sample sequenced in a study of shared clonotypes between healthy human individuals. Libraries were prepared by immunoSEQ multiplex PCR; TCRdb keeps only in-frame clonotypes and omits some of them. The data contain 2 million to 2.5 million clones, approximately 94% of them singletons. Sequencing used naive CD4+ T cells sorted from blood. Noted subset: CD45RA+ positively selected. All receptors derive from a man between 18 and 35 years old in good health.

The chain carries TRBV7-2 and TRBJ2-1, with 7 bases that match TRBD2. In germline, CDR1 is SGHTA, CDR2 FQGNSA. The CDR3 spans 12 residues. The CDR3 DNA sequence: TGTGCGGCGGGACTACCATCCAATGAGCAGTTCTTC. Protein product: CAAGLPSNEQFF.

The CDR3 spells CASSVDAGGGGNQPQHF. In nucleotides, the CDR3 is TGTGCCAGCAGCGTAGATGCGGGGGGTGGAGGCAATCAGCCCCAGCATTTT. The chain is built from TRBV9 and TRBJ1-5; maybe TRBD1 (5 bases). Looked up from germline, CDR1 is SGDLS and CDR2 is YYNGEE. V lost 0 bases and J lost 2, with 15 bases in between. The CDR3 is made up of 17 amino acids.

The chain uses TRBV7-3 and TRBJ1-2; 12 positions match TRBD1. The ends lost 5 bases at V and 4 bases at J; junction bases unmatched: 11. Germline-derived CDR1 and CDR2 are SGHTA and FQGTGA. This CDR3 comprises 17 residues. In DNA, the CDR3 is TGTGCCAGCAGCCGTGGGACAGGGGGCGGCATATCCTATGGCTACACCTTC. This sequence encodes CASSRGTGGGISYGYTF.

The rearrangement joins TRBV28 to TRBJ2-1, with 8 bases that match TRBD1. The CDR3 runs to 12 residues. Germline V gives CDR1 MDHEN, CDR2 SYDVKM. V was pared by 6 bases and J by 12 bases, with 7 bases of the junction left unmatched. CDR3 residues: CASRIRQGPQFF. The CDR3 nucleotides are TGTGCCAGCAGGATAAGACAGGGGCCGCAGTTCTTC.

V and J are TRBV19 and TRBJ1-5; the D is unclear. The V end was cut by 10 bases, the J end by 0 bases, with 16 bases between. There are 15 residues in the CDR3. Germline lookup yields CDR1 LNHDA and CDR2 SQIVND (reference sequence). CDR3 loop: CATQLPAGSNQPQHF. The CDR3 region has the DNA TGTGCCACCCAGCTCCCCGCCGGTAGCAATCAGCCCCAGCATTTT.

This clone was recorded only once. The chain couples TRBV28 to TRBJ2-7; 9 bases fit TRBD1. Germline V gene data show CDR1 as MDHEN and CDR2 as SYDVKM. The CDR3 consists of 13 residues. V was pared by 7 bases and J by 6 bases, with 7 bases of the junction left unmatched. CDR3 DNA sequence: TGTGCCAGCATTTCGGGACAGGGAGGCGAGCAGTACTTC. Its protein is CASISGQGGEQYF.

The CDR3 protein is CASSATQLSSPLHF. CDR3 bases: TGTGCCAGCAGTGCAACCCAGTTGAGTTCACCCCTCCACTTT. This sequence joins TRBV6-1 and TRBJ1-6; D unclear. The CDR3 consists of 14 residues. The V gene's germline CDR1 is MNHNS and CDR2 SASEGT. V was shortened by 4 bases and J by 9 bases, with 13 bases between the two germline ends.

The gene calls are TRBV5-1 and TRBJ2-2, with D maybe TRBD1 (6 bases). The V end lost 4 bases, the J end lost 0 bases, and 10 bases lay between the germline ends. The germline gives CDR1 SGHRS, CDR2 YFSETQ. The CDR3 sequence is 15 residues long. The CDR3 DNA follows: TGCGCCAGCAGCCAGGGACATACGAACACCGGGGAGCTGTTTTTT. This codes for CASSQGHTNTGELFF.

This CDR3 reads CASSQQGGNTEAFF. The CDR3 DNA is TGTGCCAGCAGCCAACAGGGTGGGAACACTGAAGCTTTCTTT. The J gene is TRBJ1-1, the V gene TRBV7-2; TRBD1 might be the D (6 bases). Between the trimmed V and J ends, which lost 5 bases and 1 base, there was a span of 11 bases. CDR3 length: 14 residues. The germline gives CDR1 SGHTA, CDR2 FQGNSA. Drawing the rest from reference TRBV7-2 and TRBJ1-1, the complete variable domain is GAGVSQSPSNKVTEKGKDVELRCDPISGHTALYWYRQSLGQGLEFLIYFQGNSAPDKSGLPSDRFSAERTGGSVSTLTIQRTQQEDSAVYLCASSQQGGNTEAFFGQGTRLTVV.

The chain links TRBV28 to TRBJ1-1; 7 nucleotides agree with TRBD1. The V gene's germline CDR1 is MDHEN and CDR2 SYDVKM. CDR3 length: 16 amino acids. After removal of 5 bases from V and 3 bases from J, the junction contained 12 bases not matched to a gene. CDR3 in amino acids: CASSPRQGKGDTEAFF. CDR3 DNA sequence: TGTGCCAGCAGTCCTAGACAGGGTAAGGGCGACACTGAAGCTTTCTTT.

The chain recombines TRBV29-1 with TRBJ2-5; D gene unclear. V was cut by 7 bases and J by 1 base, with 16 bases left in between. The germline gives CDR1 SQVTM, CDR2 ANQGSEA. The CDR3 is 14 amino acids. The CDR3 nucleotides are TGCAGCGCCTTAGGGCTAACGATCCAAGAGACCCAGTACTTC. Translated: CSALGLTIQETQYF. Combining the CDR3 with reference TRBV29-1 and TRBJ2-5 gives the whole variable domain SAVISQKPSRDICQRGTSLTIQCQVDSQVTMMFWYRQQPGQSLTLIATANQGSEATYESGFVIDKFPISRPNLTFSTLTVSNMSPEDSSIYLCSALGLTIQETQYFGPGTRLLVL.

As regards this clone: Other nucleotide sequences from this sample produce the same CDR3. Here the CDR3 DNA reads TGTGCCACCAGCAGAGATCTCGGGGCCGCCTACGAGCAGTACTTC. This translates into CATSRDLGAAYEQYF. This sequence joins TRBV15 and TRBJ2-7; possibly TRBD1 or TRBD2 for D (5 bases each). The CDR3 is 15 amino acids. Germline CDR1 LNHNV, CDR2 YYDKDF (reference sequence). The ends were cut back, 0 bases at V and 2 bases at J, with 11 bases in the middle.

In regard to this clone: The same CDR3 is also encoded by other DNA sequences in this sample. The CDR3 loop reads CASSVGGGRTDTQYF. The CDR3 DNA is TGTGCCAGCAGCGTAGGAGGGGGGCGCACAGATACGCAGTATTTT. V gene TRBV9 combines with J gene TRBJ2-3; D may correspond to TRBD1 or TRBD2 (6 bases each). This CDR3 has 15 residues. Germline CDR1 SGDLS, CDR2 YYNGEE. V was clipped by 0 bases and J by 1 base, with 9 bases between them.

The chain combines TRBV10-1 with TRBJ2-7; 7 bases line up with TRBD2. Germline assignment: CDR1 WNHNN and CDR2 SYGVQD (reference sequence). After removal of 6 bases from V and 5 bases from J, the junction contained 10 bases not matched to a gene. The CDR3 is 14 amino acids. Written as DNA, the CDR3 is TGCGCCAGCAGCCGGGACGGGGGGTACCACGAGCAGTACTTC. Translation gives CASSRDGGYHEQYF.

This sequence joins TRBV29-1 and TRBJ2-7; either TRBD1 or TRBD2 may supply D (5 bases each). This CDR3 has 11 amino acids. Germline V gives CDR1 SQVTM, CDR2 ANQGSEA. The V end lost 7 bases, the J end lost 3 bases, and 10 bases lay between the germline ends. The CDR3 spells CSARERYEQYF. CDR3 nucleotides: TGCAGCGCCAGGGAGCGCTACGAGCAGTACTTC.

The chain carries TRBV9 and TRBJ2-3; 12 bases match TRBD2. The germline V gene has CDR1 SGDLS and CDR2 YYNGEE. With 7 bases clipped from V and 9 bases from J, the junction kept 3 bases outside the gene matches. The CDR3 is 12 amino acids. The CDR3 here is CASGGTSGTQYF. The CDR3, as DNA: TGTGCCAGCGGGGGGACTAGCGGGACGCAGTATTTT.

About this clone: Other nucleotide sequences in the sample specify the same CDR3. The V gene is TRBV18, the J gene TRBJ2-3, with 12 bases aligning to TRBD1. The length of the CDR3 is 15 residues. Germline CDR1 reads KGHSH; CDR2 reads LQKENI. Unmatched junction bases numbered 5, after V lost 6 bases and J lost 4 bases. The CDR3 is CASSPGTGGSDTQYF. Here the CDR3 DNA reads TGTGCCAGCTCGCCTGGGACAGGGGGCTCAGATACGCAGTATTTT.

The rearrangement uses TRBV27 and TRBJ2-5, with D possibly being TRBD2 (6 bases). The CDR3 has 18 residues. Germline V gene data show CDR1 as MNHEY and CDR2 as SMNVEV (reference sequence). The V and J ends lost 4 bases and 0 bases respectively, with 21 bases between them. CDR3 sequence: CASSSQGTTSLYQETQYF. The CDR3 DNA sequence: TGTGCCAGCAGTTCCCAGGGTACTACTAGCCTGTACCAAGAGACCCAGTACTTC.

This chain uses TRBV28 with TRBJ1-6; D is ambiguous. Germline-derived CDR1 and CDR2 are MDHEN and SYDVKM. The length of the CDR3 is 14 residues. Trimming stripped 4 bases from V and 10 bases from J, with 14 bases between. CDR3 nucleotide sequence: TGTGCCAGCAGTTCAAGCGGGCGGAACTCACCCCTCCACTTT. This gives the protein CASSSSGRNSPLHF.

The V gene is TRBV5-1, the J gene TRBJ2-7; TRBD2 agrees at 7 bases. The junction had 3 bases not matched to a gene; V was cut back by 0 bases and J by 3 bases. Germline V gene data show CDR1 as SGHRS and CDR2 as YFSETQ. This CDR3 spans 14 amino acids. CDR3 sequence (DNA): TGCGCCAGCAGCTTGGAAAGCGGGGTCTACGAGCAGTACTTC. Translated, it gives CASSLESGVYEQYF.

The V gene is TRBV7-2, the J gene TRBJ2-1, with D tentatively TRBD1 (6 bases). CDR3 size: 16 residues. The V end lost 4 bases, the J end lost 0 bases, and 13 bases lay between the germline ends. Looked up from germline, CDR1 is SGHTA and CDR2 is FQGNSA. The CDR3 region is CASSSDSLSSYNEQFF. CDR3 nucleotide sequence: TGTGCCAGCAGCTCGGACAGTCTCAGCTCCTACAATGAGCAGTTCTTC.

J is TRBJ2-7 and V is TRBV2, with 8 bases fitting TRBD1. Germline values: CDR1 SNHLY, CDR2 FYNNEI. The CDR3 runs 15 residues. V trimming: 1 base; J trimming: 3 bases; junction bases outside the gene matches: 5. The CDR3 loop reads CASSEGAGGIYEQYF. The CDR3, as DNA: TGTGCCAGCAGTGAAGGCGCAGGGGGCATCTACGAGCAGTACTTC.

This clone was detected once. This sample also contains other DNA sequences that code for the same CDR3. Here the CDR3 DNA reads TGTGCCAGCAGACTTGGGGGGGGCACAGATACGCAGTATTTT. Translation gives CASRLGGGTDTQYF. This chain links TRBV6-5 with TRBJ2-3; 7 bases line up with TRBD2. There are 14 residues in the CDR3. With V trimmed by 6 bases and J by 1 base, 4 bases remained unmatched. CDR1 is MNHEY and CDR2 is SVGAGI in the germline V gene.

This chain uses TRBV6-1 with TRBJ2-2; 11 bases fit TRBD1. The CDR3 contains 17 residues. Germline V gene data show CDR1 as MNHNS and CDR2 as SASEGT. The ends lost 3 bases at V and 4 bases at J; junction bases unmatched: 7. This CDR3 is CASSDGQGAVGTGELFF. CDR3 sequence (DNA): TGTGCCAGCAGTGATGGACAGGGGGCAGTCGGCACCGGGGAGCTGTTTTTT.

The chain uses TRBV27 and TRBJ2-1; D ambiguous. The CDR3 loop spans 14 amino acids. The germline V and J ends were trimmed by 4 bases and 7 bases, with 14 bases remaining between them. CDR1 is MNHEY, CDR2 SMNVEV, per germline (reference sequence). CDR3 sequence (DNA): TGTGCCAGCAGTTACCCCTGGACGGTAAATGAGCAGTTCTTC. It is translated as CASSYPWTVNEQFF.

This clone was recorded once. This chain uses TRBV7-2 with TRBJ1-2; TRBD1 matches 7 bases. CDR3 length: 14 amino acids. Losses at the gene ends were 1 base for V and 4 bases for J; bases not matched to a gene: 3. The V gene's germline CDR1 is SGHTA and CDR2 FQGNSA. This chain's CDR3 is CASSLDRDSYGYTF. The CDR3 nucleotides read TGTGCCAGCAGCTTAGACCGGGACAGCTATGGCTACACCTTC.

The rearrangement uses TRBV6-5 and TRBJ1-6, with TRBD1 as a possible D gene (5 bases). The CDR3 is 13 amino acids. In germline, CDR1 is MNHEY, CDR2 SVGAGI. V was clipped by 4 bases and J by 6 bases, with 7 bases between them. The CDR3 nucleotides are TGTGCCAGCAGTTGGGACCCTAATTCACCCCTCCACTTT. Translation gives CASSWDPNSPLHF.

The CDR3 DNA reads as TGCGCCAGCAGCAAGCTCGGGGGTTTTTATGGCTACACCTTC. Translation gives CASSKLGGFYGYTF. The chain combines TRBV5-1 with TRBJ1-2, with D perhaps matching TRBD1 (5 bases). Trimming shortened V by 4 bases and J by 5 bases, and 15 bases separated the two germline ends. Germline V gene sequence: CDR1 SGHRS, CDR2 YFSETQ. This CDR3 region has 14 residues.

This clone was recorded only once. The V gene is TRBV4-1, the J gene TRBJ2-7, with 9 bases identical to TRBD2. CDR1 is MGHRA and CDR2 is YSYEKL in the germline V gene. V trimming: 1 base; J trimming: 4 bases; junction bases outside the gene matches: 8. There are 16 residues in the CDR3. CDR3 coding DNA: TGCGCCAGCAGCCAAGTGAGTAGCGGGAGCCCTTACGAGCAGTACTTC. Translated, it gives CASSQVSSGSPYEQYF.

The chain couples TRBV4-3 to TRBJ1-2; D is unclear. The CDR3 is 13 residues long. The V and J ends lost 0 bases and 5 bases respectively, with 7 bases between them. The germline CDR1 and CDR2 sequences are LGHNA and YSLEER. The CDR3 sequence: CASSQETLYGYTF. CDR3 nucleotide sequence: TGCGCCAGCAGCCAAGAAACTCTATATGGCTACACCTTC.

The J gene is TRBJ1-1, the V gene TRBV7-9; tentative D call: TRBD1 (5 bases). In germline, CDR1 is SEHNR, CDR2 FQNEAQ (reference sequence). V shed 3 bases and J shed 6 bases, with 20 bases lying between them. The CDR3 length is 16 residues. For the CDR3, the DNA is TGTGCCAGCAGCTTGCGCGGGGAGGGGATGTGGGCTGAAGCTTTCTTT. Encoded protein: CASSLRGEGMWAEAFF.